A single sample is the source of the 24 T cell receptor beta chains below, sequenced in a study of T-cell reconstitution after alpha-beta-depleted transplantation in children. Preparation of the TCRbeta library used unique molecular identifiers. TCRdb processed the PCR reads anew with MiXCR; each CDR3 protein has one entry. The sample yields around 600,000 distinct CDR3 sequences, more than 9% seen once. The material was PBMCs from the stem cell graft donor, obtained from the stem cell graft. The receptors come from a human donor who donated a stem cell graft to a child with acute myeloid leukemia.

This clonotype occurred a few times. The V gene is TRBV20-1, the J gene TRBJ2-2; TRBD1 might be the D (5 bases). From germline, CDR1 is DFQATT and CDR2 SNEGSKA (reference sequence). V was shortened by 0 bases and J by 3 bases, with 14 bases between the two germline ends. The CDR3 length is 16 residues. This CDR3 reads CSARDGKGSYTGELFF. The CDR3 DNA is TGCAGTGCTAGAGATGGGAAGGGGTCCTACACCGGGGAGCTGTTTTTT.

This chain links TRBV5-1 with TRBJ2-5, with TRBD2 identical over 9 bases. The CDR3 sequence is 14 residues long. The germline V gene encodes CDR1 SGHRS and CDR2 YFSETQ. J lost 4 bases, V lost 4 bases, and 5 bases had no gene match. The CDR3 here is CASSLSGSPETQYF. The CDR3, as DNA: TGCGCCAGCAGCCTTAGCGGGAGCCCAGAGACCCAGTACTTC.

This chain uses TRBV19 with TRBJ2-7; D is possibly TRBD1 (6 bases). Germline V gene data show CDR1 as LNHDA and CDR2 as SQIVND (reference sequence). CDR3 length equals 15 residues. Trimming shortened V by 6 bases and J by 3 bases, and 18 bases separated the two germline ends. CDR3 in amino acids: CASSISGTMDYEQYF. The CDR3, as DNA: TGTGCCAGTAGCATTTCCGGGACAATGGACTACGAGCAGTACTTC.

This clonotype was observed many times. This chain joins TRBV14 and TRBJ2-7, with a tentative D call TRBD1 (5 bases). Trimming cost V 0 bases and J 8 bases, with 11 bases left between them. The germline V gene has CDR1 SGHDN and CDR2 FVKESK. The CDR3 extends over 13 amino acids. The CDR3 DNA is TGTGCCAGCAGCCAAGATTCGGACATACAGCAGTACTTC. It is translated as CASSQDSDIQQYF.

There are many counts of this clonotype. The rearrangement links TRBV15 to TRBJ2-7; D unresolved. The CDR3 runs to 15 residues. Looked up from germline, CDR1 is LNHNV and CDR2 is YYDKDF (reference sequence). The V and J ends lost 0 bases and 0 bases respectively, with 9 bases between them. The CDR3: CATSRDPGSSYEQYF. In DNA form, the CDR3 reads TGTGCCACCAGCAGAGATCCCGGATCCTCCTACGAGCAGTACTTC.

V and J are TRBV7-3 and TRBJ1-2; possibly TRBD1 for D (5 bases). This CDR3 region has 18 residues. Germline V lookup: CDR1 SGHTA, CDR2 FQGTGA. V dropped 5 bases and J dropped 2 bases, with 24 bases sitting between them. The CDR3, as DNA: TGTGCCAGCAGCCAAAGGGGTCCCCGGGGAAAAGGGAACTATGGCTACACCTTC. Translating gives CASSQRGPRGKGNYGYTF. The full variable domain, in which reference TRBV7-3 and TRBJ1-2 provide the parts outside the CDR3, is GAGVSQTPSNKVTEKGKYVELRCDPISGHTALYWYRQSLGQGPEFLIYFQGTGAADDSGLPNDRFFAVRPEGSVSTLKIQRTERGDSAVYLCASSQRGPRGKGNYGYTFGSGTRLTVV.

In its sample, this clonotype was seen a few times. The V call is TRBV10-3, the J call TRBJ2-6; 7 positions agree with TRBD1. Germline trimming cut 4 bases from V and 0 bases from J; bases unmatched to any gene: 15. The germline V gene encodes CDR1 ENHRY and CDR2 SYGVKD. The CDR3 loop spans 20 amino acids. CDR3 in amino acids: CAISGLTTGASRSGANVLTF. CDR3 sequence (DNA): TGTGCCATCAGTGGGCTTACCACAGGGGCCTCTCGCTCTGGGGCCAACGTCCTGACTTTC.

This clonotype turned up a few times. The chain is built from TRBV7-2 and TRBJ1-2; 10 nucleotides align to TRBD1. Germline-derived CDR1 and CDR2 are SGHTA and FQGNSA. The V segment lost 5 bases and the J segment 8 bases; nucleotides outside the gene matches: 5. This CDR3 has 13 residues. In nucleotides, the CDR3 is TGTGCCAGCAGCCCGAGGACAGGGGGAGGCTACACCTTC. Its translation is CASSPRTGGGYTF. Filled out from reference TRBV7-2 and TRBJ1-2, the complete variable domain reads GAGVSQSPSNKVTEKGKDVELRCDPISGHTALYWYRQSLGQGLEFLIYFQGNSAPDKSGLPSDRFSAERTGGSVSTLTIQRTQQEDSAVYLCASSPRTGGGYTFGSGTRLTVV.

This clonotype has a count of ten or more. This chain's CDR3 is CAISEGVGTYEQYF. The CDR3, as DNA: TGTGCCATCAGTGAGGGCGTGGGGACCTACGAGCAGTACTTC. This sequence joins TRBV10-3 and TRBJ2-7; D remains unclear. The germline V gene has CDR1 ENHRY and CDR2 SYGVKD. The ends were cut back, 2 bases at V and 2 bases at J, with 10 bases in the middle. The CDR3 extends over 14 amino acids.

This clonotype has just a few counts. This chain's CDR3 is CSAKTSGRVGSYEQYF. As DNA, the CDR3 is TGCAGTGCTAAGACTAGCGGGAGGGTGGGGTCCTACGAGCAGTACTTC. J is TRBJ2-7 and V is TRBV20-1; 14 nucleotides match TRBD2. Trimming took 4 bases from V and 1 from J; bases not matched to a gene: 6. This CDR3 has 16 amino acids. Germline lookup yields CDR1 DFQATT and CDR2 SNEGSKA (reference sequence).

This clonotype came up a few times. V gene TRBV5-1 combines with J gene TRBJ2-4; 13 positions match TRBD2. The CDR3 consists of 17 residues. Germline CDR1 is SGHRS and CDR2 is YFSETQ. The ends lost 4 bases at V and 2 bases at J; junction bases unmatched: 6. CDR3 region: CASSPRLAGGTKNIQYF. CDR3 DNA sequence: TGCGCCAGCAGCCCAAGACTAGCGGGAGGAACCAAAAACATTCAGTACTTC.

This clonotype appeared many times. CDR3 amino acids: CASSQPPSQQFF. The CDR3 DNA is TGTGCCAGCAGCCAACCACCCTCCCAGCAGTTCTTC. J is TRBJ2-1 and V is TRBV3-1; D remains unclear. Germline assignment: CDR1 LGHDT and CDR2 YNNKEL (reference sequence). V lost 2 bases, J lost 11 bases, and 10 bases lay in between. The CDR3 contains 12 residues.

The table lists this clonotype with a few counts. The chain has TRBV28 and TRBJ1-5, with 9 positions matching TRBD1. J was trimmed by 2 bases and V by 5 bases; bases with no gene match: 7. The CDR3 loop spans 16 amino acids. CDR1 and CDR2 (germline): MDHEN, SYDVKM. CDR3 residues: CASSRQGQGGNQPQHF. CDR3 DNA sequence: TGTGCCAGCAGTCGCCAGGGACAGGGAGGCAATCAGCCCCAGCATTTT.

The chain carries TRBV12-3 or TRBV12-4 and TRBJ2-7; D is tentatively TRBD1 or TRBD2 (5 bases each). Trimming pared 5 bases from V and 12 bases from J, leaving 17 bases between. The CDR3 covers 12 residues. CDR3: CASSPRGRSLYF. Written as DNA, the CDR3 is TGTGCCAGCAGTCCCCGGGGCCGGTCGCTGTACTTC.

This clonotype was observed a few times. As DNA, the CDR3 is TGCAGCGTGAGGGCCAGGGTTCATACCGGGGAGCTGTTTTTT. It codes for CSVRARVHTGELFF. The chain is built from TRBV29-1 and TRBJ2-2; D may match TRBD1 or TRBD2 (5 bases each). V shed 6 bases and J shed 5 bases, with 16 bases lying between them. The CDR3 consists of 14 residues. Germline-derived CDR1 and CDR2 are SQVTM and ANQGSEA.

This clonotype came up many times. The CDR3 protein is CSARDIVLAGNEQFF. CDR3 coding DNA: TGCAGTGCTAGAGATATTGTGCTGGCCGGGAATGAGCAGTTCTTC. This rearrangement joins TRBV20-1 to TRBJ2-1; D remains unclear. This CDR3 comprises 15 residues. Germline CDR1 DFQATT, CDR2 SNEGSKA (reference sequence). V was cut by 0 bases and J by 7 bases, with 16 bases left in between.

The chain links TRBV29-1 to TRBJ2-7; 8 nucleotides line up with TRBD1. Unmatched junction bases numbered 6, after V lost 4 bases and J lost 1 base. Looked up from germline, CDR1 is SQVTM and CDR2 is ANQGSEA. The CDR3 loop spans 14 amino acids. CDR3 bases: TGCAGCGTTGTCGCGACAGGGGTTTCCTACGAGCAGTACTTC. Residues: CSVVATGVSYEQYF.

The chain carries TRBV14 and TRBJ2-7; 8 nucleotides agree with TRBD1. Germline CDR1 and CDR2: SGHDN and FVKESK. CDR3 length equals 15 residues. After removal of 2 bases from V and 0 bases from J, the junction contained 3 bases not matched to a gene. CDR3 region: CASSQPQGVSYEQYF. CDR3 nucleotide sequence: TGTGCCAGCAGCCAACCACAGGGGGTCTCCTACGAGCAGTACTTC.

This clonotype was picked up a small number of times. V usage is TRBV29-1 and J usage is TRBJ2-5; 8 bases match TRBD2. Unmatched junction bases numbered 7, after V lost 5 bases and J lost 5 bases. This CDR3 comprises 13 residues. Germline V gene sequence: CDR1 SQVTM, CDR2 ANQGSEA. This CDR3 is CSVQSGRGETQYF. CDR3 nucleotide sequence: TGCAGCGTTCAGAGCGGGAGAGGGGAGACCCAGTACTTC.

This clonotype was counted between two and nine times. The chain joins TRBV7-2 to TRBJ1-5, with 7 bases aligning to TRBD1. This CDR3 spans 14 amino acids. Germline trimming cut 2 bases from V and 5 bases from J; bases unmatched to any gene: 3. CDR1 is SGHTA and CDR2 is FQGNSA in the germline V gene. The CDR3 protein is CASSLTDRDQPQHF. The CDR3 nucleotides read TGTGCCAGCAGCTTAACTGACAGGGATCAGCCCCAGCATTTT.

The chain uses TRBV6-2 or TRBV6-3 and TRBJ2-1; 12 bases agree with TRBD2. This CDR3 contains 17 residues. Germline V gene sequence: CDR1 MNHEY, CDR2 SVGEGT. V gave up 6 bases and J gave up 5 bases; unmatched junction bases: 11. The CDR3 loop is CASRKPTSGRSHNEQFF. CDR3 coding DNA: TGTGCCAGCAGGAAACCGACTAGCGGGAGAAGCCACAATGAGCAGTTCTTC.

This chain uses TRBV6-2 or TRBV6-3 with TRBJ2-3; D unresolved. The CDR3 sequence is 11 residues long. Per the germline V gene, CDR1 is MNHEY and CDR2 is SVGEGT. Trimming removed 7 bases from V and 5 bases from J, with 7 bases in between. This chain's CDR3 is CASTDRDTQYF. The CDR3 region has the DNA TGTGCCAGCACGGACCGAGATACGCAGTATTTT.

Many counts were recorded for this clonotype. This sequence joins TRBV4-3 and TRBJ2-3, with 8 bases identical to TRBD2. V shed 0 bases and J 5 bases; nucleotides not matched to a gene: 13. Germline-derived CDR1 and CDR2 are LGHNA and YSLEER. This CDR3 spans 18 amino acids. In DNA form, the CDR3 reads TGCGCCAGCAGCCAAGAAGGTGCGGGAGGCCTCCGGGGAGATACGCAGTATTTT. Encoded protein: CASSQEGAGGLRGDTQYF.

This clonotype was seen more than once but under ten times. V is TRBV20-1 and J is TRBJ1-4; no clear D. V lost 4 bases and J lost 8, with 8 bases in between. The CDR3 length is 11 residues. CDR1 is DFQATT and CDR2 is SNEGSKA in the germline V gene (reference sequence). CDR3 region: CSATKGEKLFF. The CDR3 coding sequence is TGCAGTGCTACAAAGGGAGAAAAACTGTTTTTT.